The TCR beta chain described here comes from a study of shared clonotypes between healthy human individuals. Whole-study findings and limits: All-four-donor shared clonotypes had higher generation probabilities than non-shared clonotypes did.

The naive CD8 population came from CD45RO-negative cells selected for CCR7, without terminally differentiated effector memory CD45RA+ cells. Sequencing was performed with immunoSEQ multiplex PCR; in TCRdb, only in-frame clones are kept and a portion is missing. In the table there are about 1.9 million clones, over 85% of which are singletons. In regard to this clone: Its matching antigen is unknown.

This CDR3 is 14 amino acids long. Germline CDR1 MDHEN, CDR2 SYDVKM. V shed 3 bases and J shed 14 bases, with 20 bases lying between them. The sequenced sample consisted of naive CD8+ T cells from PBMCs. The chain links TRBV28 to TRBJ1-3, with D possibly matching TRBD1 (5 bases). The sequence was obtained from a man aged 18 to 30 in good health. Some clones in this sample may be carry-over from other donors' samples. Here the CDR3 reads CASSFSGSPIRVYF. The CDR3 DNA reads TGTGCCAGCAGTTTCTCGGGGAGCCCCATCAGGGTATATTTT.